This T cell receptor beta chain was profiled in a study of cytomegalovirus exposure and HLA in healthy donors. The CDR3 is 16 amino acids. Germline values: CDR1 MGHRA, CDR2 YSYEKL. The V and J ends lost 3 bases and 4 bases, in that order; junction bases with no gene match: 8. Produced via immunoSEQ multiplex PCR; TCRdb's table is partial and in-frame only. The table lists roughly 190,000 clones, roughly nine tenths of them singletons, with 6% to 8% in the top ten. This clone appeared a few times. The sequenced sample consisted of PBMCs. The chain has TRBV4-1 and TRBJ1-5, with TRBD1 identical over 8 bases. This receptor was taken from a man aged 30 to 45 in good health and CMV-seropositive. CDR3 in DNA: TGCGCCAGCAGCCAGGTGCAGGGGGCTCGGAATCAGCCCCAGCATTTT. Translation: CASSQVQGARNQPQHF.